This T cell receptor (beta chain) emerged from a study of blood T cell repertoires in COVID-19. Whole-study context: Sites in the United States, Italy and Spain provided acute and convalescent COVID-19 samples.

Authors' processing steps: Amplification from reference gene primers served as the basis for estimated nucleated cell counts. The data were produced by immunoSEQ multiplex PCR, yet TCRdb's version contains in-frame clones alone and is incomplete. D and trimming come from the DNA, and the V and J calls and clone size come from that table. The sample records tens of thousands of clones, around 80% being singletons. The source is a human donor in a cohort sampled during active COVID-19. The sample comprised peripheral blood.

DNA for the CDR3: TGTGCCAGCAGTTTATTTGGCAGGGAAAACACCATATATTTT. Translating it yields CASSLFGRENTIYF. The chain is built from TRBV28 and TRBJ1-3; TRBD1 is a possible D gene (5 bases). V was pared by 1 base and J by 6 bases, with 10 bases between. The CDR3 totals 14 residues. Germline loops: CDR1 MDHEN, CDR2 SYDVKM.